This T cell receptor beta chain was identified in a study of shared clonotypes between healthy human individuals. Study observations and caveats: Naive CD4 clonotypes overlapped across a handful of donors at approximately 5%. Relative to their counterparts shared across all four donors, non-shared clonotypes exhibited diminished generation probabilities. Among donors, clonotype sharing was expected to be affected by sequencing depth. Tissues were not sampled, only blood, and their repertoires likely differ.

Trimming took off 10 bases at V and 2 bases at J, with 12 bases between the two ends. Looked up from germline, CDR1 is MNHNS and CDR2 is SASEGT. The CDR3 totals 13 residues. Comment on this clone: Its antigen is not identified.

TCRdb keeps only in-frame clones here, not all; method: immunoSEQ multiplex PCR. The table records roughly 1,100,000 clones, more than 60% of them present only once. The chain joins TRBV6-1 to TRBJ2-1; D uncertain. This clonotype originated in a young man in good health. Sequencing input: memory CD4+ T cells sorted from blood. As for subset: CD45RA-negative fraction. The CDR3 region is CATLSPTYNEQFF. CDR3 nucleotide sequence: TGTGCCACTTTGAGTCCCACCTACAATGAGCAGTTCTTC.